There are a few counts of the clone carrying this TCR beta chain. Its specificity is unknown. Expressed TCRB transcripts were sequenced because the isolated RNA had all been reverse transcribed beforehand. Assay used: immunoSEQ multiplex PCR; TCRdb lists only in-frame clones, some missing. The sample has roughly 730,000 clones, roughly 12% seen once. Germline CDR1 is LNHDA and CDR2 is SQIVND (reference sequence). This CDR3 has 14 residues. V shed 3 bases and J shed 0 bases, with 9 bases lying between them. The data are from a study of beta chain features in type 1 diabetes. Regarding the study as a whole: There was a moderate but significant shortening of TCRB CDR3s in all four CD4+ subsets of Type 1 diabetes patients. cDNA-based sequencing might over-represent cells highly expressing TCR.

This receptor was taken from a man aged 18 to 29 with type 1 diabetes. The sequencing input was naive CD4+ T cells from blood. J is TRBJ2-7 and V is TRBV19; D call uncertain. CDR3 amino acids: CASSIGQHSYEQYF. The DNA of the CDR3 is TGTGCCAGTAGTATTGGTCAGCACTCCTACGAGCAGTACTTC. Using reference TRBV19 and TRBJ2-7 for the parts outside the CDR3, the full variable domain is DGGITQSPKYLFRKEGQNVTLSCEQNLNHDAMYWYRQDPGQGLRLIYYSQIVNDFQKGDIAEGYSVSREKKESFPLTVTSAQKNPTAFYLCASSIGQHSYEQYFGPGTRLTVT.